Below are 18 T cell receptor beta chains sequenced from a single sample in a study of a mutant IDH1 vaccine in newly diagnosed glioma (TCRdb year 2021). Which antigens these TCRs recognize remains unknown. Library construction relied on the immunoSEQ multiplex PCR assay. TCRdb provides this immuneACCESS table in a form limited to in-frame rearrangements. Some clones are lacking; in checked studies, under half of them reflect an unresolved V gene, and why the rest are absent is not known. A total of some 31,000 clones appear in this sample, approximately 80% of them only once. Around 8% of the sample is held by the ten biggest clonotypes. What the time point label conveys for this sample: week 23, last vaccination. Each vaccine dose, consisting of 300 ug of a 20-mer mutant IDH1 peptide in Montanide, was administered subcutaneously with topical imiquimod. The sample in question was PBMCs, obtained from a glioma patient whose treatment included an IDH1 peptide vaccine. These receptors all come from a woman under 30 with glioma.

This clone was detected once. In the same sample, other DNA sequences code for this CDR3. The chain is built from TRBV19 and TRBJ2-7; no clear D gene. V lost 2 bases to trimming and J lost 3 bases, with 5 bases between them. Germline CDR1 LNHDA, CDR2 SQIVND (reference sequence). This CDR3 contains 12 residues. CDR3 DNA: TGTGCCAGTAGTATAAAGGGCTACGAGCAGTACTTC. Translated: CASSIKGYEQYF.

CDR3 region: CASSDPGSTNYGYTF. DNA for the CDR3: TGTGCCAGCAGTGACCCGGGGAGCACTAACTATGGCTACACCTTC. The chain carries TRBV28 and TRBJ1-2; D ambiguous. Per the germline V gene, CDR1 is MDHEN and CDR2 is SYDVKM. V lost 5 bases and J lost 0, with 13 bases in between. CDR3 length equals 15 residues.

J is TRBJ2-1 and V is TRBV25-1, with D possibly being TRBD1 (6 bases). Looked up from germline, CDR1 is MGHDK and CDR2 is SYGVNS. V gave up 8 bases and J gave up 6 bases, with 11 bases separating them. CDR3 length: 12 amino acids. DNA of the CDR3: TGTGCCAGCGCTCCGACAGGCAATGAGCAGTTCTTC. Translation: CASAPTGNEQFF.

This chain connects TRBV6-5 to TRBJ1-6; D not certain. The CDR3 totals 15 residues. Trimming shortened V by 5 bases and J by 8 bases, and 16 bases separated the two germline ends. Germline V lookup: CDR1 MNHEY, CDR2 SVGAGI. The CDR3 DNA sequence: TGTGCCAGCAGTAGTGGGATTTTAGGTGATTCACCCCTCCACTTT. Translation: CASSSGILGDSPLHF.

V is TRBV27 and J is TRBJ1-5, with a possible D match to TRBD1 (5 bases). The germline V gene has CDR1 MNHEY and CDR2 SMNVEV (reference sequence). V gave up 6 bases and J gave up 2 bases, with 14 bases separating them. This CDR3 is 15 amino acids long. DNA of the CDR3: TGTGCCAGCAGCCCGGGGACGGGAGGCAATCAGCCCCAGCATTTT. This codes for CASSPGTGGNQPQHF.

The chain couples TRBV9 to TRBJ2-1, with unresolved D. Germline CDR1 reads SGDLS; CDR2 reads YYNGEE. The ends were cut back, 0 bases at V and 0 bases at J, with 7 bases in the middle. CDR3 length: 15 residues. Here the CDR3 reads CASSVGSASYNEQFF. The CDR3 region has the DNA TGTGCCAGCAGCGTAGGCAGCGCCTCCTACAATGAGCAGTTCTTC.

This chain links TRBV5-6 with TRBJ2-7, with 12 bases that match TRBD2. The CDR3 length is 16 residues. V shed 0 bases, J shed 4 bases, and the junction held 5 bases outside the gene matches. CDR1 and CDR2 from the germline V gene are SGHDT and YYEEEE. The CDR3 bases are TGTGCCAGCAGCTTGGATTGGACTAGCGGGGAATACGAGCAGTACTTC. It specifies CASSLDWTSGEYEQYF.

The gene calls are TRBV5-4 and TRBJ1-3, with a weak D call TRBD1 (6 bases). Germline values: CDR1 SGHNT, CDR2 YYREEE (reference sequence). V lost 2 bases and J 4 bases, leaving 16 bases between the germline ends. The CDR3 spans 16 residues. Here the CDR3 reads CASSFSLGGHGNTIYF. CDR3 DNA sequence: TGTGCCAGCAGCTTCTCACTCGGGGGGCACGGAAACACCATATATTTT.

The CDR3 DNA follows: TGTGCCAGCAGTCCTCAGGGGGCTGTCACTGAAGCTTTCTTT. This encodes CASSPQGAVTEAFF. The V gene is TRBV6-1, the J gene TRBJ1-1; 8 nucleotides align to TRBD1. The CDR3 sequence is 14 residues long. The junction had 6 bases not matched to a gene; V was cut back by 5 bases and J by 4 bases. The germline gives CDR1 MNHNS, CDR2 SASEGT.

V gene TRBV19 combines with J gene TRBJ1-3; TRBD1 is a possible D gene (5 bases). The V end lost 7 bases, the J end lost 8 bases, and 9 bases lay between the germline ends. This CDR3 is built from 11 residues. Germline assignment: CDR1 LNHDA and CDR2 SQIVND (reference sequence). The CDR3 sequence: CASNLGDTIYF. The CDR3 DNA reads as TGTGCCAGTAACCTGGGGGACACCATATATTTT. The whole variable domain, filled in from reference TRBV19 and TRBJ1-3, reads DGGITQSPKYLFRKEGQNVTLSCEQNLNHDAMYWYRQDPGQGLRLIYYSQIVNDFQKGDIAEGYSVSREKKESFPLTVTSAQKNPTAFYLCASNLGDTIYFGEGSWLTVV.

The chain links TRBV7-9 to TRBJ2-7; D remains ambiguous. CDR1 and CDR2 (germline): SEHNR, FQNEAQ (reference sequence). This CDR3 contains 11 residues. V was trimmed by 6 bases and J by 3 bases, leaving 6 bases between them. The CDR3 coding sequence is TGTGCCAGCAGTTTTAGCTACGAGCAGTACTTC. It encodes CASSFSYEQYF.

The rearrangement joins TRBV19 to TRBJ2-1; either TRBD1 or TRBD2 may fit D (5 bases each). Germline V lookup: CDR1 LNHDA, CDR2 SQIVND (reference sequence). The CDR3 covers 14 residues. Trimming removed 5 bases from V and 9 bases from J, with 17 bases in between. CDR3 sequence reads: CASSVGPARGEQFF. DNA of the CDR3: TGTGCCAGTAGTGTGGGACCTGCGAGGGGTGAGCAGTTCTTC.

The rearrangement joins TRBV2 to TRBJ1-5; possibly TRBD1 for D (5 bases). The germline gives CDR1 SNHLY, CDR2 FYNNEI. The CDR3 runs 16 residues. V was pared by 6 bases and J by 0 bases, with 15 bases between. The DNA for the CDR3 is TGTGCCAGCAGGGGGGTCCAGCTGAATAGCAATCAGCCCCAGCATTTT. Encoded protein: CASRGVQLNSNQPQHF.

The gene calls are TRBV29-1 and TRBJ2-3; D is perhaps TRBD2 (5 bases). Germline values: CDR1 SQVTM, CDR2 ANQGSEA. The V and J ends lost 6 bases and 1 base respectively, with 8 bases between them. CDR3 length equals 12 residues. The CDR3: CSVLLGTDTQYF. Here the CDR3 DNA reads TGCAGCGTCCTACTAGGCACAGATACGCAGTATTTT.

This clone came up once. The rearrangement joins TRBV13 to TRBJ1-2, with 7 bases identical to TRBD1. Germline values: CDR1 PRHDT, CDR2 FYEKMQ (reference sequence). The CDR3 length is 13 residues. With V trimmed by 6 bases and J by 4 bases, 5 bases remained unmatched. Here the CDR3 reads CASRQGGGYGYTF. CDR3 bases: TGTGCCAGCAGGCAGGGGGGTGGCTATGGCTACACCTTC. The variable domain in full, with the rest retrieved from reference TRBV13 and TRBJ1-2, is AAGVIQSPRHLIKEKRETATLKCYPIPRHDTVYWYQQGPGQDPQFLISFYEKMQSDKGSIPDRFSAQQFSDYHSELNMSSLELGDSALYFCASRQGGGYGYTFGSGTRLTVV.

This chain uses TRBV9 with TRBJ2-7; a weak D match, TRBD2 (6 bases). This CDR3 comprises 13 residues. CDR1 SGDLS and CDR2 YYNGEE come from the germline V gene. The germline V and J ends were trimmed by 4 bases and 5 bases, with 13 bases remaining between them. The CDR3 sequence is CASSLRGGDEQYF. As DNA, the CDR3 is TGTGCCAGCAGCCTCAGAGGAGGGGACGAGCAGTACTTC.

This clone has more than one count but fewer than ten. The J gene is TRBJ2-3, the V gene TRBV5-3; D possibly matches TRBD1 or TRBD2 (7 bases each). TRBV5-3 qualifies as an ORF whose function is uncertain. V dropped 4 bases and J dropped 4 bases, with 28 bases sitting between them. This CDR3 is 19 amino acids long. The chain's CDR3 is CARSHVGRGGRTNPDTQYF. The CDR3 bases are TGTGCCAGAAGCCACGTCGGCAGGGGGGGAAGGACTAACCCAGATACGCAGTATTTT.

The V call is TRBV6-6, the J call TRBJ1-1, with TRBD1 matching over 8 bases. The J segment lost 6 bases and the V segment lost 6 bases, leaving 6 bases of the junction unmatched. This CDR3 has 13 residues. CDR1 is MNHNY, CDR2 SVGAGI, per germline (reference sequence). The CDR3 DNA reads TGTGCCAGCAGAAGGACAGGGAATCCTGAAGCTTTCTTT. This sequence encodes CASRRTGNPEAFF.